These 5 T cell receptor beta chains were all obtained from the same sample, sequenced in a study of CD8 T cells in Susac syndrome. Reverse transcription used about 0.45 to 1 ug RNA and random hexamers. Each CDR3 protein is one row after TCRdb ran MiXCR on the immunoSEQ multiplex PCR reads. This sample has roughly 200,000 distinct CDR3 sequences, with approximately 95% found just once. Specimen: CD4+ T cells from PBMCs. Receptors were obtained from a human donor with multiple sclerosis.

The gene calls are TRBV30 and TRBJ1-2; the D is unclear. Germline-derived CDR1 and CDR2 are GTSNPN and SVGIG (reference sequence). Trimming stripped 1 base from V and 8 bases from J, with 11 bases between. The CDR3 is 12 amino acids. The CDR3 bases are TGTGCCTGGAGTGCCGACCTCTTCGGCTACACCTTC. Translated: CAWSADLFGYTF.

The chain couples TRBV20-1 to TRBJ1-1, with D tentatively TRBD1 (6 bases). CDR3 length: 12 residues. Between the trimmed V and J ends, which lost 1 base and 5 bases, there was a span of 8 bases. Germline V gene sequence: CDR1 DFQATT, CDR2 SNEGSKA (reference sequence). CDR3 bases: TGCAGTGCTAGAGCGAGGGGGACTGAAGCTTTCTTT. Amino acid sequence: CSARARGTEAFF.

This clonotype was seen just once. The rearrangement links TRBV4-2 to TRBJ2-2, with TRBD2 matching over 11 bases. V was clipped by 4 bases and J by 0 bases; unmatched bases: 7. The germline V gene has CDR1 LGHNA and CDR2 YNFKEQ. The CDR3 contains 18 residues. The CDR3 DNA is TGTGCCAGCAGCCGCGGACTAGCGGGCTCCGCGAACACCGGGGAGCTGTTTTTT. It is translated as CASSRGLAGSANTGELFF.

The chain couples TRBV12-3 or TRBV12-4 to TRBJ2-3; D call uncertain. The CDR3 contains 13 residues. V was clipped by 3 bases and J by 4 bases, with 8 bases between them. The CDR3 DNA follows: TGTGCCAGCAGTTTTAGTAACCCAGATACGCAGTATTTT. The encoded protein is CASSFSNPDTQYF.

The rearrangement joins TRBV2 to TRBJ1-2, with D possibly being TRBD1 (5 bases). V was cut by 5 bases and J by 6 bases, with 13 bases left in between. CDR1 is SNHLY, CDR2 FYNNEI, per germline. The CDR3 totals 13 residues. This chain's CDR3 is CASSTSGGNGYTF. DNA of the CDR3: TGTGCCAGCAGTACCAGCGGGGGAAATGGCTACACCTTC.